The rows below give T cell receptor beta chains drawn from one sample of a study of beta chain features in type 1 diabetes. Some clones are missing from TCRdb's copy, which holds only in-frame ones; the method was immunoSEQ multiplex PCR. Of 250,000 to 300,000 clones in the sample, roughly 25% were seen once. The material sequenced was naive CD4+ T cells from blood. The receptors were sampled from a woman in her 30s with type 1 diabetes. Each CDR3 is given with its conserved first and last residue. A D gene is named only where the DNA matches it firmly. The size entry is marked missing in some rows and otherwise reads once, few, many or a size class.

J gene: TRBJ2-1; V gene: TRBV4-2; clone size: few; D gene: TRBD2; CDR3 DNA: TGTGCCAGCAGCCAAGACCTAGCGGGATCTTACAATGAGCAGTTCTTC; CDR3 protein: CASSQDLAGSYNEQFF
J gene: TRBJ2-7; V gene: TRBV7-9; clone size: few; D gene: -; CDR3 DNA: TGTGCCAGCAGCTTAGACGCGATCGGCGAGCAGTACTTC; CDR3 protein: CASSLDAIGEQYF
J gene: TRBJ2-3; V gene: TRBV9; clone size: -; D gene: -; CDR3 DNA: TGTGCCAGCGGGCGGGGGCTAGTTTTCACAGATACGCAGTATTTT; CDR3 protein: CASGRGLVFTDTQYF
J gene: TRBJ1-1; V gene: TRBV20-1; clone size: few; D gene: -; CDR3 DNA: TGCAGTGCTAGAGTGAGGACTGAAGCTTTCTTT; CDR3 protein: CSARVRTEAFF
J gene: TRBJ2-2; V gene: TRBV7-9; clone size: -; D gene: -; CDR3 DNA: TGTGCCAGCAGCAAGCGGGTCTTGAACACCGGGGAGCTGTTTTTT; CDR3 protein: CASSKRVLNTGELFF
J gene: TRBJ1-1; V gene: TRBV19; clone size: -; D gene: -; CDR3 DNA: TGTGCCAGTAGTATAGAGTACAGCACTGAAGCTTTCTTT; CDR3 protein: CASSIEYSTEAFF
J gene: TRBJ1-2; V gene: TRBV18; clone size: -; D gene: -; CDR3 DNA: TGTGCCAGCTCACTGCAGCAGGGCGCTGATGGCTACACCTTC; CDR3 protein: CASSLQQGADGYTF
J gene: TRBJ2-5; V gene: TRBV18; clone size: -; D gene: -; CDR3 DNA: TGTGCCAGCTCACCGGTGCAGAACCAAGAGACCCAGTACTTC; CDR3 protein: CASSPVQNQETQYF
J gene: TRBJ2-5; V gene: TRBV14; clone size: -; D gene: TRBD1; CDR3 DNA: TGTGCCAGCAGCCAAGTGGGGACAGGGGGACAGGAGACCCAGTACTTC; CDR3 protein: CASSQVGTGGQETQYF
J gene: TRBJ1-3; V gene: TRBV5-4; clone size: -; D gene: TRBD1; CDR3 DNA: TGTGCCAGCCACAGGGACAGGGAAGGAAACACCATATATTTT; CDR3 protein: CASHRDREGNTIYF
J gene: TRBJ2-1; V gene: TRBV18; clone size: -; D gene: TRBD2; CDR3 DNA: TGTGCCAGCTCGCCAAGCGGGAGAGGGTGGAATGAGCAGTTCTTC; CDR3 protein: CASSPSGRGWNEQFF
J gene: TRBJ1-4; V gene: TRBV25-1; clone size: few; D gene: TRBD1; CDR3 DNA: TGTGCCAGCAATTTAGGGGGCAGGGGAGGAGAAAAACTGTTTTTT; CDR3 protein: CASNLGGRGGEKLFF
J gene: TRBJ2-1; V gene: TRBV11-2; clone size: few; D gene: TRBD2; CDR3 DNA: TGTGCCAGCAGCTTAGTCGCGGGAGGTCTTACATACAATGAGCAGTTCTTC; CDR3 protein: CASSLVAGGLTYNEQFF
J gene: TRBJ2-3; V gene: TRBV30; clone size: -; D gene: TRBD2; CDR3 DNA: TGTGCCTCTAGCGGGGGGCCAGATACGCAGTATTTT; CDR3 protein: CASSGGPDTQYF
J gene: TRBJ2-1; V gene: TRBV5-1; clone size: -; D gene: -; CDR3 DNA: TGCGCCAGCAGCTTGATCGGAGGAAGCTCCTACAATGAGCAGTTCTTC; CDR3 protein: CASSLIGGSSYNEQFF
J gene: TRBJ2-7; V gene: TRBV7-9; clone size: few; D gene: TRBD1; CDR3 DNA: TGTGCCAGCAGCTTAGGGGACAGCTTCTACGAGCAGTACTTC; CDR3 protein: CASSLGDSFYEQYF
J gene: TRBJ1-4; V gene: TRBV6-6; clone size: few; D gene: -; CDR3 DNA: TGTGCCAGCAGTTACGGCATCTATGAAAAACTGTTTTTT; CDR3 protein: CASSYGIYEKLFF
J gene: TRBJ2-4; V gene: TRBV27; clone size: -; D gene: TRBD2; CDR3 DNA: TGTGCCAGCAGGGGAGGGCTAGCGGGAGTGCTGAGTCCCAAAAACATTCAGTACTTC; CDR3 protein: CASRGGLAGVLSPKNIQYF
J gene: TRBJ2-3; V gene: TRBV29-1; clone size: few; D gene: TRBD2; CDR3 DNA: TGCAGCGTTGAAGATTCTAGACTAGCCCCGATTGCGCAGTATTTT; CDR3 protein: CSVEDSRLAPIAQYF
J gene: TRBJ2-3; V gene: TRBV15; clone size: few; D gene: -; CDR3 DNA: TGTGCCACCAGCAGATCACTCACAGATACGCAGTATTTT; CDR3 protein: CATSRSLTDTQYF
J gene: TRBJ1-5; V gene: TRBV30; clone size: few; D gene: -; CDR3 DNA: TGTGCCTGGAGTGTAGGGGGGGATCAGCCCCAGCATTTT; CDR3 protein: CAWSVGGDQPQHF
J gene: TRBJ2-1; V gene: TRBV11-2; clone size: -; D gene: TRBD1; CDR3 DNA: TGTGCCAGCAGCACTCAGGGGGCCGGTTCCTACAATGAGCAGTTCTTC; CDR3 protein: CASSTQGAGSYNEQFF
J gene: TRBJ2-1; V gene: TRBV27; clone size: -; D gene: TRBD2; CDR3 DNA: TGTGCCAGCAGGACTTGGGGGACTAGCGGGAGCCCGGTCTTC; CDR3 protein: CASRTWGTSGSPVF
J gene: TRBJ2-1; V gene: TRBV30; clone size: -; D gene: -; CDR3 DNA: TGTGCCTGGAGTCTTGGGGGCGATGAGCAGTTCTTC; CDR3 protein: CAWSLGGDEQFF
J gene: TRBJ1-1; V gene: TRBV29-1; clone size: few; D gene: -; CDR3 DNA: TGCAGCGCCGGAGGGGCCCAGGGGAACACTGAAGCTTTCTTT; CDR3 protein: CSAGGAQGNTEAFF
J gene: TRBJ2-1; V gene: TRBV5-6; clone size: -; D gene: -; CDR3 DNA: TGTGCCAGCTTTCCCCTCCTCAGGGGAAATGAGCAGTTCTTC; CDR3 protein: CASFPLLRGNEQFF
J gene: TRBJ2-3; V gene: TRBV5-1; clone size: -; D gene: TRBD1; CDR3 DNA: TGCGCCAGCAGCGGACAGGGGCACACAGATACGCAGTATTTT; CDR3 protein: CASSGQGHTDTQYF
J gene: TRBJ2-1; V gene: TRBV4-1; clone size: few; D gene: TRBD2; CDR3 DNA: TGCGCCAGCAGCCAAGGGGTGTCGGGGACTAGCGACAATGAGCAGTTCTTC; CDR3 protein: CASSQGVSGTSDNEQFF
J gene: TRBJ2-7; V gene: TRBV30; clone size: few; D gene: TRBD2; CDR3 DNA: TGTGCCTGGACTAGCGGGGTAATCTACGAGCAGTACTTC; CDR3 protein: CAWTSGVIYEQYF
J gene: TRBJ1-1; V gene: TRBV19; clone size: few; D gene: TRBD1; CDR3 DNA: TGTGCCAGTAGTATTCGTGGGACAGTGAACACTGAAGCTTTCTTT; CDR3 protein: CASSIRGTVNTEAFF
J gene: TRBJ2-1; V gene: TRBV2; clone size: -; D gene: TRBD2; CDR3 DNA: TGTGCCAGCAGCCTACTAGCGGAGCTCCACAATGAGCAGTTCTTC; CDR3 protein: CASSLLAELHNEQFF
J gene: TRBJ2-1; V gene: TRBV7-3; clone size: -; D gene: -; CDR3 DNA: TGTGCCAGCAGCCCCCCGGGCTCCTACAATGAGCAGTTCTTC; CDR3 protein: CASSPPGSYNEQFF
J gene: TRBJ1-2; V gene: TRBV7-2; clone size: -; D gene: -; CDR3 DNA: TGTGCCAGTGCCACCGTCCTGAGAGGCTACACCTTC; CDR3 protein: CASATVLRGYTF
J gene: TRBJ2-5; V gene: TRBV7-3; clone size: few; D gene: -; CDR3 DNA: TGTGCCAGCAGCTTAACTAGCGGAGGACGGGAGACCCAGTACTTC; CDR3 protein: CASSLTSGGRETQYF
J gene: TRBJ1-5; V gene: TRBV5-1; clone size: -; D gene: TRBD1; CDR3 DNA: TGCGCCAGCAGACGGGACAGGAATCAGCCCCAGCATTTT; CDR3 protein: CASRRDRNQPQHF
J gene: TRBJ2-3; V gene: TRBV12-5; clone size: once; D gene: TRBD2; CDR3 DNA: TGTGCTACCGAGCGGGATTGGTCAGATACGCAGTATTTT; CDR3 protein: CATERDWSDTQYF
J gene: TRBJ1-3; V gene: TRBV7-9; clone size: few; D gene: -; CDR3 DNA: TGTGCCAGCAGCTTCGCACAGGGTGGAAACACCATATATTTT; CDR3 protein: CASSFAQGGNTIYF
J gene: TRBJ1-1; V gene: TRBV29-1; clone size: -; D gene: -; CDR3 DNA: TGCAGCGTTGGTGGGGGGACTGAAGCTTTCTTT; CDR3 protein: CSVGGGTEAFF
J gene: TRBJ2-2; V gene: TRBV9; clone size: -; D gene: -; CDR3 DNA: TGTGCCAGCAGCCGGGGAGGGGGAAACACCGGGGAGCTGTTTTTT; CDR3 protein: CASSRGGGNTGELFF
J gene: TRBJ2-3; V gene: TRBV4-2; clone size: -; D gene: -; CDR3 DNA: TGTGCCAGCAGCCAAGAGTCTAAGGGAGCAGATACGCAGTATTTT; CDR3 protein: CASSQESKGADTQYF
J gene: TRBJ2-7; V gene: TRBV28; clone size: few; D gene: -; CDR3 DNA: TGTGCCAGCAGGCGACAGATGATCTACGAGCAGTACTTC; CDR3 protein: CASRRQMIYEQYF
J gene: TRBJ2-1; V gene: TRBV14; clone size: -; D gene: TRBD2; CDR3 DNA: TGTGCCAGCAGCCAAGAAGCGGGAGTGACCTACAATGAGCAGTTCTTC; CDR3 protein: CASSQEAGVTYNEQFF
J gene: TRBJ2-5; V gene: TRBV6-5; clone size: few; D gene: -; CDR3 DNA: TGTGCCACCACGACAGGACAAGAGACCCAGTACTTC; CDR3 protein: CATTTGQETQYF
J gene: TRBJ2-1; V gene: TRBV6-5; clone size: -; D gene: -; CDR3 DNA: TGTGCCAGCGAACTAAGAGACGGTAATGAGCAGTTCTTC; CDR3 protein: CASELRDGNEQFF
J gene: TRBJ2-7; V gene: TRBV4-2; clone size: -; D gene: -; CDR3 DNA: TGTGCCAGCAGCCAAGGACTAGGTGGCTACGAGCAGTACTTC; CDR3 protein: CASSQGLGGYEQYF
J gene: TRBJ2-2; V gene: TRBV18; clone size: -; D gene: TRBD1; CDR3 DNA: TGTGCCAGCTCACCTGGACAGGGAGGCACCGGGGAGCTGTTTTTT; CDR3 protein: CASSPGQGGTGELFF
J gene: TRBJ2-5; V gene: TRBV7-2; clone size: -; D gene: TRBD1; CDR3 DNA: TGTGCCAGCAGCCGAGACAGGGTCGGGACCCAGTACTTC; CDR3 protein: CASSRDRVGTQYF
J gene: TRBJ2-5; V gene: TRBV29-1; clone size: few; D gene: TRBD2; CDR3 DNA: TGCAGCGTTGGCGGGGGGGGCGGTATGGAAGAGACCCAGTACTTC; CDR3 protein: CSVGGGGGMEETQYF
J gene: TRBJ2-7; V gene: TRBV2; clone size: few; D gene: -; CDR3 DNA: TGTGCCAGCAGTCGCCCTGGACAGAAGGTTGAGCAGTACTTC; CDR3 protein: CASSRPGQKVEQYF
J gene: TRBJ2-1; V gene: TRBV4-1; clone size: few; D gene: -; CDR3 DNA: TGCGCCAGCAGCCACATGGGACTCCCCAATGAGCAGTTCTTC; CDR3 protein: CASSHMGLPNEQFF
J gene: TRBJ1-1; V gene: TRBV10-3; clone size: -; D gene: -; CDR3 DNA: TGTGCCATCACTCTAGCGAGGGAAACTGAAGCTTTCTTT; CDR3 protein: CAITLARETEAFF
J gene: TRBJ2-7; V gene: TRBV6-6; clone size: few; D gene: -; CDR3 DNA: TGTGCCAGGGGACAATGGAGCTCCTACGAGCAGTACTTC; CDR3 protein: CARGQWSSYEQYF
J gene: TRBJ2-7; V gene: TRBV6-5; clone size: few; D gene: TRBD2; CDR3 DNA: TGTGCCAGCAGTTTAGCGGGAGGGCCCTCGCAGTACTTC; CDR3 protein: CASSLAGGPSQYF
J gene: TRBJ1-4; V gene: TRBV30; clone size: few; D gene: -; CDR3 DNA: TGTGCCTGGAGGGCGGGCGGAAAACTGTTTTTT; CDR3 protein: CAWRAGGKLFF
J gene: TRBJ1-2; V gene: TRBV4-1; clone size: -; D gene: -; CDR3 DNA: TGCGCCAGCAGCCAAGGATCCAGAGGCAGAGTCCCAAGTAATGGCTACACCTTC; CDR3 protein: CASSQGSRGRVPSNGYTF